This entry lists 19 T cell receptor beta chains sequenced from one sample in a study of blood T cell repertoires in COVID-19. TCRdb keeps only in-frame clones here, not all; method: immunoSEQ multiplex PCR. Of 200,000 to 300,000 clones detected, approximately 83% appear once; the ten largest clones hold more than 5.5%. Sequencing input: peripheral blood. Source of these receptors: a human donor in a cohort sampled during active COVID-19.

CDR3 nucleotides: TGCGCCAGCAGTCAATTTAGGGAGGGAGCTCACAATGAGCAGTTCTTC. Protein: CASSQFREGAHNEQFF. The rearrangement uses TRBV23-1 and TRBJ2-1; 7 bases fit TRBD2. TRBV23-1 is an ORF; its function is uncertain. V trimming: 1 base; J trimming: 5 bases; junction bases outside the gene matches: 8. The CDR3 is 16 amino acids.

The chain combines TRBV11-3 with TRBJ2-1, with D perhaps TRBD2 (6 bases). The CDR3 is 18 residues long. Trimming removed 6 bases from V and 1 base from J, with 22 bases in between. In germline, CDR1 is SGHNT, CDR2 YENEEA. CDR3 sequence reads: CASSSGGAGSGSYNEQFF. The CDR3 bases are TGTGCCAGCAGTTCCGGCGGGGCGGGAAGTGGGTCCTACAATGAGCAGTTCTTC.

This rearrangement joins TRBV5-1 to TRBJ1-4; D is perhaps TRBD1 (6 bases). Trimming removed 2 bases from V and 0 bases from J, with 11 bases in between. Germline CDR1 SGHRS, CDR2 YFSETQ. CDR3 length: 16 residues. The chain's CDR3 is CASSLLKGATNEKLFF. The CDR3 nucleotides read TGCGCCAGCAGCTTACTTAAGGGGGCAACTAATGAAAAACTGTTTTTT.

This clone was seen once. The chain recombines TRBV28 with TRBJ2-1; TRBD1 is a possible D gene (6 bases). CDR3 length: 16 amino acids. CDR1 is MDHEN, CDR2 SYDVKM, per germline. V was shortened by 3 bases and J by 1 base, with 13 bases between the two germline ends. This CDR3 is CASSFIDRRSYNEQFF. CDR3 coding DNA: TGTGCCAGCAGTTTCATCGACAGGCGATCCTACAATGAGCAGTTCTTC. The full variable domain, with the rest looked up from reference TRBV28 and TRBJ2-1, is DVKVTQSSRYLVKRTGEKVFLECVQDMDHENMFWYRQDPGLGLRLIYFSYDVKMKEKGDIPEGYSVSREKKERFSLILESASTNQTSMYLCASSFIDRRSYNEQFFGPGTRLTVL.

The chain employs TRBV6-5 and TRBJ2-1, with D unresolved. This CDR3 spans 11 amino acids. Trimming shortened V by 7 bases and J by 5 bases, and 6 bases separated the two germline ends. CDR1 is MNHEY and CDR2 is SVGAGI in the germline V gene. CDR3 loop: CASKQDNEQFF. In DNA form, the CDR3 reads TGTGCCAGCAAGCAGGACAATGAGCAGTTCTTC.

This clone was recorded a few times. Sequence at one end of the junction differs from germline and may be a read error. The rearrangement uses TRBV6-5 and TRBJ1-5; D not certain. Per germline, CDR1 MNHEY and CDR2 SVGAGI. This CDR3 has 14 residues. As DNA, the CDR3 is TGTGCCAGCAGTTACCTCACCGCGGGGTCCCGCCCGACTTTT. Translated: CASSYLTAGSRPTF.

The rearrangement links TRBV7-8 to TRBJ2-3; 7 nucleotides line up with TRBD1. The CDR3 covers 16 residues. Germline values: CDR1 SGHVS, CDR2 FQNEAQ. V was clipped by 5 bases and J by 1 base; unmatched bases: 9. CDR3 loop: CASSHSPQGGTDTQYF. The CDR3 DNA reads as TGTGCCAGCAGCCACTCCCCCCAGGGGGGCACAGATACGCAGTATTTT.

This clone was seen only a few times. The rearrangement joins TRBV28 to TRBJ1-5; 7 positions match TRBD1. The CDR3 is 16 residues long. Germline CDR1 reads MDHEN; CDR2 reads SYDVKM. With 6 bases clipped from V and 0 bases from J, the junction kept 8 bases outside the gene matches. The CDR3 DNA reads as TGTGCCAGCAGGCCCACGACAGGGAGTAGCAATCAGCCCCAGCATTTT. Translation gives CASRPTTGSSNQPQHF. The complete variable domain, with remaining parts taken from reference TRBV28 and TRBJ1-5, reads DVKVTQSSRYLVKRTGEKVFLECVQDMDHENMFWYRQDPGLGLRLIYFSYDVKMKEKGDIPEGYSVSREKKERFSLILESASTNQTSMYLCASRPTTGSSNQPQHFGDGTRLSIL.

This clone has just a few counts. The chain recombines TRBV3-1 (or the pseudogene TRBV3-2) with TRBJ1-1; 7 bases agree with TRBD1. The V segment lost 2 bases and the J segment 3 bases; nucleotides outside the gene matches: 3. The germline V gene encodes CDR1 LGHDT and CDR2 YNNKEL (reference sequence). The CDR3 contains 14 residues. The CDR3 coding sequence is TGTGCCAGCAGCCAACGGGACAGATACACTGAAGCTTTCTTT. This translates into CASSQRDRYTEAFF.

The chain uses TRBV5-1 and TRBJ2-5; 7 bases are a match to TRBD2. Germline CDR1 SGHRS, CDR2 YFSETQ. The CDR3 has 14 residues. The V gene end was trimmed by 3 bases and the J gene end by 3 bases; junction bases not matched to a gene: 5. For the CDR3, the DNA is TGCGCCAGCAGCTCCGGGACTACTAAAGAGACCCAGTACTTC. It specifies CASSSGTTKETQYF.

The chain is built from TRBV4-1 and TRBJ1-5; no clear D. The ends were cut back, 2 bases at V and 5 bases at J, with 10 bases in the middle. Germline V gene sequence: CDR1 MGHRA, CDR2 YSYEKL. The CDR3 sequence is 14 residues long. The CDR3 protein is CASSQRFTDQPQHF. DNA of the CDR3: TGCGCCAGCAGCCAACGCTTCACGGATCAGCCCCAGCATTTT.

This clone has just a few counts. The chain employs TRBV5-1 and TRBJ2-2; weak D call: TRBD2 (5 bases). Germline V CDR1 and CDR2: SGHRS, YFSETQ. The CDR3 totals 15 residues. The V gene lost 4 bases and the J gene lost 0 bases, with 10 bases spanning the gap. The CDR3 DNA reads TGCGCCAGCAGCCAACGGGGAGCGAACACCGGGGAGCTGTTTTTT. It codes for CASSQRGANTGELFF. Full variable domain (rest looked up from reference TRBV5-1 and TRBJ2-2): KAGVTQTPRYLIKTRGQQVTLSCSPISGHRSVSWYQQTPGQGLQFLFEYFSETQRNKGNFPGRFSGRQFSNSRSEMNVSTLELGDSALYLCASSQRGANTGELFFGEGSRLTVL.

CDR3 residues: CAWSKARAPGNSPLHF. The CDR3 region has the DNA TGTGCCTGGAGCAAAGCGCGGGCCCCGGGAAATTCACCCCTCCACTTT. The chain couples TRBV30 to TRBJ1-6; D not resolved. The CDR3 has 16 amino acids. The V and J ends lost 3 bases and 7 bases respectively, with 19 bases between them. The germline V gene has CDR1 GTSNPN and CDR2 SVGIG (reference sequence).

The chain carries TRBV29-1 and TRBJ2-2; D might be TRBD1 (5 bases). CDR1 SQVTM and CDR2 ANQGSEA come from the germline V gene. The CDR3 length is 12 residues. Trimming removed 8 bases from V and 6 bases from J, with 13 bases in between. CDR3: CSTLQGPGELFF. The CDR3 DNA follows: TGCAGCACACTCCAGGGTCCCGGGGAGCTGTTTTTT.

This chain joins TRBV28 and TRBJ1-3; D call uncertain. CDR1 is MDHEN, CDR2 SYDVKM, per germline. The CDR3 consists of 12 residues. Deletions cut 5 bases from V and 4 bases from J, with 6 bases between. In DNA, the CDR3 is TGTGCCAGCAGTCGTGAGGGAAACACCATATATTTT. Protein sequence: CASSREGNTIYF. The variable domain in full, completed from reference TRBV28 and TRBJ1-3, reads DVKVTQSSRYLVKRTGEKVFLECVQDMDHENMFWYRQDPGLGLRLIYFSYDVKMKEKGDIPEGYSVSREKKERFSLILESASTNQTSMYLCASSREGNTIYFGEGSWLTVV.

This clone showed up many times. The same CDR3 arises from other DNA sequences in this sample as well. The gene calls are TRBV11-2 and TRBJ1-5, with D uncertain. In germline, CDR1 is SGHAT, CDR2 FQNNGV. V gave up 3 bases and J gave up 3 bases, with 6 bases separating them. CDR3 size: 13 residues. The CDR3 DNA follows: TGTGCCAGCAGCTTCGGGAACAATCAGCCCCAGCATTTT. This codes for CASSFGNNQPQHF.

This sequence joins TRBV18 and TRBJ2-3; 9 nucleotides line up with TRBD2. The length of the CDR3 is 16 residues. Germline lookup yields CDR1 KGHSH and CDR2 LQKENI. V trimming: 0 bases; J trimming: 5 bases; junction bases outside the gene matches: 6. The CDR3 spells CASSPPAAGGGDTQYF. The CDR3 region has the DNA TGTGCCAGCTCACCACCGGCAGCGGGAGGTGGAGATACGCAGTATTTT.

This chain connects TRBV10-3 to TRBJ2-1; 7 bases agree with TRBD2. CDR3 length: 15 amino acids. The V gene's germline CDR1 is ENHRY and CDR2 SYGVKD. Trimming took 8 bases from V and 2 from J; bases not matched to a gene: 9. The CDR3 nucleotides are TGTGCCATCGGAGAGGGCGCGGGGGCCTACAATGAGCAGTTCTTC. Its translation is CAIGEGAGAYNEQFF.

The chain carries TRBV3-1 (or the pseudogene TRBV3-2) and TRBJ2-6; the match to TRBD1 covers 7 bases. Germline assignment: CDR1 LGHDT and CDR2 YNNKEL (reference sequence). CDR3 length equals 20 residues. V gave up 2 bases and J gave up 0 bases; unmatched junction bases: 13. The CDR3 DNA follows: TGTGCCAGCAGCCAAAGACCGACAGGGATCTTTCACTCTGGGGCCAACGTCCTGACTTTC. Amino acid sequence: CASSQRPTGIFHSGANVLTF.